The 19 T cell receptor beta chains in this list originate from one sample, sequenced in a study of memory CD4+ T cells and cytomegalovirus serostatus. The data were produced by immunoSEQ multiplex PCR, yet TCRdb's version contains in-frame clones alone and is incomplete. This table has 50,000 to 65,000 clones, around 80% appearing once. The sort gate was single viable CD3+CD4+CD8-CD45RO+ cells for memory CD4+ T cells. Sequenced material: memory CD4+ T cells from blood. These receptors came from an adult in good health and CMV-seropositive.

This chain links TRBV5-1 with TRBJ1-5; D is unresolved. This CDR3 contains 15 residues. Trimming shortened V by 4 bases and J by 0 bases, and 11 bases separated the two germline ends. Germline CDR1 is SGHRS and CDR2 is YFSETQ. The CDR3: CASSPENYSNQPQHF. The CDR3 nucleotides are TGCGCCAGCAGCCCAGAGAACTATAGCAATCAGCCCCAGCATTTT.

The rearrangement joins TRBV9 to TRBJ2-3, with 8 bases lining up with TRBD2. The CDR3 length is 17 residues. J lost 6 bases, V lost 4 bases, and 16 bases had no gene match. Looked up from germline, CDR1 is SGDLS and CDR2 is YYNGEE. CDR3 bases: TGTGCCAGCAGCCTCAGGAGCGGGAGAGCCGGCGGGGATACGCAGTATTTT. Translation: CASSLRSGRAGGDTQYF.

This sequence joins TRBV28 and TRBJ1-4; D is perhaps TRBD1 (6 bases). V dropped 6 bases and J dropped 7 bases, with 15 bases sitting between them. Germline CDR1 MDHEN, CDR2 SYDVKM. The CDR3 runs to 14 residues. The CDR3: CASSITGNVEKLFF. CDR3 in DNA: TGTGCCAGCAGCATTACAGGGAACGTTGAAAAACTGTTTTTT.

The V and J genes are TRBV6-1 and TRBJ1-5; possible D gene TRBD1, 6 bases. Germline CDR1 MNHNS, CDR2 SASEGT. Trimming stripped 3 bases from V and 9 bases from J, with 21 bases between. CDR3 length equals 16 residues. The CDR3 reads CASSELDTDSGGPQHF. DNA for the CDR3: TGTGCCAGCAGTGAGTTAGATACGGACAGCGGGGGGCCCCAGCATTTT.

This clone was detected once. The chain joins TRBV5-8 to TRBJ1-2, with D hard to call. Germline-derived CDR1 and CDR2 are SGHTS and YDEGEE. The CDR3 spans 13 residues. V was trimmed by 2 bases and J by 4 bases, leaving 9 bases between them. The CDR3 sequence is CASSLVRAYGYTF. The CDR3 nucleotides are TGTGCCAGCAGCTTAGTCCGTGCCTATGGCTACACCTTC. The variable domain in full, with the rest retrieved from reference TRBV5-8 and TRBJ1-2, is EAGVTQSPTHLIKTRGQQATLRCSPISGHTSVYWYQQALGLGLQFLLWYDEGEERNRGNFPPRFSGRQFPNYSSELNVNALELEDSALYLCASSLVRAYGYTFGSGTRLTVV.

The gene calls are TRBV19 and TRBJ1-6, with D hard to call. The V gene lost 5 bases and the J gene lost 7 bases, with 12 bases spanning the gap. CDR3 length: 14 amino acids. Germline assignment: CDR1 LNHDA and CDR2 SQIVND (reference sequence). As DNA, the CDR3 is TGTGCCAGTAGTTCGGCTGACTGGAATTCACCCCTCCACTTT. This sequence encodes CASSSADWNSPLHF. Full variable domain (remainder filled in from reference TRBV19 and TRBJ1-6): DGGITQSPKYLFRKEGQNVTLSCEQNLNHDAMYWYRQDPGQGLRLIYYSQIVNDFQKGDIAEGYSVSREKKESFPLTVTSAQKNPTAFYLCASSSADWNSPLHFGNGTRLTVT.

J is TRBJ2-3 and V is TRBV6-5; 7 nucleotides agree with TRBD1. The germline CDR1 and CDR2 sequences are MNHEY and SVGAGI. V shed 6 bases, J shed 4 bases, and the junction held 10 bases outside the gene matches. This CDR3 contains 15 residues. CDR3 sequence: CASRRGQVQPDTQYF. The CDR3, as DNA: TGTGCCAGCAGGAGGGGGCAGGTACAGCCAGATACGCAGTATTTT.

The chain couples TRBV28 to TRBJ2-7; the match to TRBD2 covers 8 bases. Germline CDR1 MDHEN, CDR2 SYDVKM. The CDR3 has 15 amino acids. V was pared by 4 bases and J by 6 bases, with 11 bases of the junction left unmatched. CDR3 coding DNA: TGTGCCAGCAGTTCCACCGGGACTAGAAGGTCCGAGCAGTACTTC. Amino acids: CASSSTGTRRSEQYF. The complete variable domain, with remaining parts taken from reference TRBV28 and TRBJ2-7, reads DVKVTQSSRYLVKRTGEKVFLECVQDMDHENMFWYRQDPGLGLRLIYFSYDVKMKEKGDIPEGYSVSREKKERFSLILESASTNQTSMYLCASSSTGTRRSEQYFGPGTRLTVT.

This chain joins TRBV4-2 and TRBJ2-1; 13 positions agree with TRBD2. V gave up 7 bases and J gave up 10 bases; unmatched junction bases: 16. Germline V CDR1 and CDR2: LGHNA, YNFKEQ. The CDR3 contains 17 residues. The CDR3 sequence: CASTIGITSGRAGEQFF. CDR3 nucleotide sequence: TGTGCCAGCACCATAGGGATTACTAGCGGGAGGGCCGGAGAGCAGTTCTTC.

The rearrangement links TRBV11-2 to TRBJ2-3; D is tentatively TRBD1 or TRBD2 (6 bases each). CDR3 length: 13 amino acids. Deletions cut 11 bases from V and 5 bases from J, with 17 bases between. Germline V gene lookup returns CDR1 SGHAT and CDR2 FQNNGV. The CDR3, as DNA: TGTGCCGGGAAAGGGGGAGGAGAAGATACGCAGTATTTT. It yields the protein CAGKGGGEDTQYF.

This chain uses TRBV5-6 with TRBJ2-3, with D perhaps matching TRBD2 (7 bases). Germline CDR1 reads SGHDT; CDR2 reads YYEEEE. The CDR3 is 16 residues long. Trimming cost V 3 bases and J 5 bases, with 19 bases left between them. CDR3 region: CASSSAGAQGGDTQYF. As DNA, the CDR3 is TGTGCCAGCAGCTCGGCGGGGGCCCAGGGAGGAGATACGCAGTATTTT. Full variable domain (outside the CDR3, taken from reference TRBV5-6 and TRBJ2-3): DAGVTQSPTHLIKTRGQQVTLRCSPKSGHDTVSWYQQALGQGPQFIFQYYEEEERQRGNFPDRFSGHQFPNYSSELNVNALLLGDSALYLCASSSAGAQGGDTQYFGPGTRLTVL.

This sequence joins TRBV5-6 and TRBJ2-7; no firm D call. Trimming pared 1 base from V and 6 bases from J, leaving 8 bases between. The germline V gene encodes CDR1 SGHDT and CDR2 YYEEEE. The CDR3 loop spans 12 amino acids. CDR3 DNA sequence: TGTGCCAGCAGCTTGTCAAGGGTCGAGCAGTACTTC. The encoded protein is CASSLSRVEQYF.

The chain recombines TRBV2 with TRBJ1-5, with 10 bases that match TRBD1. Germline CDR1 SNHLY, CDR2 FYNNEI. Trimming took 6 bases from V and 1 from J; bases not matched to a gene: 6. The CDR3 is made up of 16 amino acids. CDR3 in amino acids: CASRSRDRGSNQPQHF. In nucleotides, the CDR3 is TGTGCCAGCAGAAGTCGGGACAGGGGAAGCAATCAGCCCCAGCATTTT.

This chain connects TRBV4-2 to TRBJ2-3; 10 bases line up with TRBD2. The CDR3 length is 17 residues. Unmatched junction bases numbered 7, after V lost 3 bases and J lost 1 base. Germline values: CDR1 LGHNA, CDR2 YNFKEQ. The CDR3 DNA reads as TGTGCCAGCAGCCAGGCCCTAGCGGGAGTGGGCACAGATACGCAGTATTTT. It yields the protein CASSQALAGVGTDTQYF.

This chain links TRBV12-5 with TRBJ1-1; D uncertain. CDR1 LGHNT and CDR2 FRNRAP come from the germline V gene. Between the trimmed V and J ends, which lost 2 bases and 5 bases, there was a span of 6 bases. This CDR3 has 12 amino acids. In DNA, the CDR3 is TGTGCTAGTGGTTTGTTCCAAACTGAAGCTTTCTTT. It yields the protein CASGLFQTEAFF.

The chain links TRBV4-1 to TRBJ2-7; D remains ambiguous. Germline loops: CDR1 MGHRA, CDR2 YSYEKL. The V gene lost 1 base and the J gene lost 0 bases, with 7 bases spanning the gap. CDR3 length: 14 amino acids. DNA for the CDR3: TGCGCCAGCAGCCAAGGACATACCTCCTACGAGCAGTACTTC. This gives the protein CASSQGHTSYEQYF.

The chain joins TRBV12-5 to TRBJ1-6; 10 positions agree with TRBD1. From germline, CDR1 is LGHNT and CDR2 FRNRAP. There are 14 residues in the CDR3. Trimming cost V 1 base and J 9 bases; bases outside gene matches: 0. The CDR3 region is CASGLGDRGSPLHF. Written as DNA, the CDR3 is TGTGCTAGTGGTTTGGGGGACAGGGGTTCACCCCTCCACTTT.

The chain employs TRBV5-5 and TRBJ1-5; D is unclear. Looked up from germline, CDR1 is SGHKS and CDR2 is YYEKEE (reference sequence). The length of the CDR3 is 13 residues. V was clipped by 1 base and J by 0 bases, with 2 bases between them. CDR3 amino acids: CASSLRSNQPQHF. The DNA of the CDR3 is TGTGCCAGCAGCTTGCGTAGCAATCAGCCCCAGCATTTT.

This clone was detected once. The CDR3 DNA reads as TGTGCCAGCAGCCAAGATAGCGGACAGGGATTCTATGGCTACACCTTC. Its translation is CASSQDSGQGFYGYTF. J is TRBJ1-2 and V is TRBV14; 8 bases agree with TRBD1. From germline, CDR1 is SGHDN and CDR2 FVKESK. Trimming cost V 0 bases and J 4 bases; bases outside gene matches: 7. CDR3 size: 16 residues.